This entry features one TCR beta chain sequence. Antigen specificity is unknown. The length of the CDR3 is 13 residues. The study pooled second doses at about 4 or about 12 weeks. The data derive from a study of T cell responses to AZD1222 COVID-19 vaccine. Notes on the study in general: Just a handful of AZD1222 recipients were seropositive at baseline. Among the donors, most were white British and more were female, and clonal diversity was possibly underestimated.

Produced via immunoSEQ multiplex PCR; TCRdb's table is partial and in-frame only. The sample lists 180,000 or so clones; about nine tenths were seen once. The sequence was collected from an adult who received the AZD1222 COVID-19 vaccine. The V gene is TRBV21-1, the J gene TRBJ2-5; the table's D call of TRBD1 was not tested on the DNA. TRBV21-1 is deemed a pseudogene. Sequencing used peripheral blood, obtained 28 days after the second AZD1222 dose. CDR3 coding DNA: TGTGCCAGCAGCAAAAATACATGGGAGACCCAGTACTTC. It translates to CASSKNTWETQYF.